This T cell receptor (beta chain) is drawn from a study of OX40 agonist ivuxolimab in advanced cancers. The overall study: Previous treatment with anti-PD-1, anti-PD-L1 or anti-CTLA-4 therapy was allowed; 40% had received some. Three individuals attained partial responses, comprising one hepatocellular carcinoma case and two cutaneous melanoma cases.

Sequenced by immunoSEQ multiplex PCR; TCRdb stores in-frame clones only, minus some. Of around 53,000 clones listed, 70% to 85% are singletons. The V and J ends lost 6 bases and 7 bases, in that order; junction bases with no gene match: 7. The CDR3 extends over 14 amino acids. CDR1 is MDHEN, CDR2 SYDVKM, per germline. This clone was seen only once. The V call is TRBV28, the J call TRBJ1-5; 9 positions agree with TRBD1. The source material was CD4+ or CD8+ T cells sorted from blood, sampled in a trial of the OX40 agonist ivuxolimab. The receptor was derived from an adult with an advanced solid tumor such as melanoma, head and neck, liver or kidney cancer. The CDR3 DNA reads as TGTGCCAGCAGATATATGACAGGGGGGCAGCCCCAGCATTTT. Amino acids: CASRYMTGGQPQHF.